This paragraph reports one TCR beta chain. The junction does not match germline at one end; this may be a read error. The data were obtained in a study of control samples from healthy donors and cancer patients. Germline values: CDR1 LGHDT, CDR2 YNNKEL (reference sequence). This CDR3 spans 17 amino acids. Measured with immunoSEQ multiplex PCR; TCRdb has only the in-frame clones, and not every one. The sample carries over 90,000 clones, roughly 90% recorded once. Sequencing was performed on PBMCs. The V and J genes are TRBV3-1 (or the pseudogene TRBV3-2) and TRBJ1-5; tentatively, D is TRBD1 (5 bases). This clonotype was obtained from a man aged 60 to 75 with lung cancer. CDR3 residues: CASSPHFGGESNRPQHF. DNA of the CDR3: TGTGCCAGCAGCCCCCATTTCGGGGGGGAATCCAATCGGCCCCAGCATTTT.